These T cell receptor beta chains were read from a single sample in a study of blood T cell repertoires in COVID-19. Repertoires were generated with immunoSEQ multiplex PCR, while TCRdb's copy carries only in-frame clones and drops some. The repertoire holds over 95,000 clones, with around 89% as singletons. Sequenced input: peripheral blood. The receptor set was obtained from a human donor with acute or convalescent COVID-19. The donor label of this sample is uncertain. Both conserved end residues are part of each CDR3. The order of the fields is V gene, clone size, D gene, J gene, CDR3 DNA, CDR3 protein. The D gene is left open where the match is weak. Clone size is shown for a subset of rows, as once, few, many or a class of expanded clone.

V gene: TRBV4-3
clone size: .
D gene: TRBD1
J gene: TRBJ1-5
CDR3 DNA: TGCGCCAGCAGCCAAGTCTTAGGCGAGGGTTCCACAGGGGGCAATCAGCCCCAGCATTTT
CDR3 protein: CASSQVLGEGSTGGNQPQHF

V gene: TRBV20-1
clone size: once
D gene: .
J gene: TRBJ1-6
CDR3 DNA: TGCAGTGCTAGTGGGGGGGGCCCAAGGGTTCCCCTCCACTTT
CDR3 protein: CSASGGGPRVPLHF

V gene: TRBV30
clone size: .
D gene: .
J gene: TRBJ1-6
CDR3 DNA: TGTGCCTGGAGTGGAGGGTCCAGCTCCTATAATTCACCCCTCCACTTT
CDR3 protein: CAWSGGSSSYNSPLHF

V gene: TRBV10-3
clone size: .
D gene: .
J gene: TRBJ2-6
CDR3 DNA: TGTGCCATCAGTGAGTCGCTGGGCAAACCTCGGGGATCTGGGGCCAACGTCCTGACTTTC
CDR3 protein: CAISESLGKPRGSGANVLTF

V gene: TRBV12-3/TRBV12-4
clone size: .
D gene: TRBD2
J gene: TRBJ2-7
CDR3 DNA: TGTGCCAGCAGGCAAGAGACTAGCTGGGAGCAGTACTTC
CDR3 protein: CASRQETSWEQYF

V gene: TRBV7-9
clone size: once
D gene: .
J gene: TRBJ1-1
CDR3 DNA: TGTGCCAGCAGCCTTCTCGGTCCCACCCGGAACACTGAAGCTTTCTTT
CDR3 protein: CASSLLGPTRNTEAFF

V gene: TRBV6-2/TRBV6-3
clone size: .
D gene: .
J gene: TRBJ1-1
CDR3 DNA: TGTGCCAGCAGTTATTATGGGCCCCCGAACACTGAAGCTTTCTTT
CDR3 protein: CASSYYGPPNTEAFF

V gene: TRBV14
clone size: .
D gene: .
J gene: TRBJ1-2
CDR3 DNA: TGTGCCAGCAGCGAAGCCCCACACCCGGGTAGCTACACCTTC
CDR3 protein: CASSEAPHPGSYTF

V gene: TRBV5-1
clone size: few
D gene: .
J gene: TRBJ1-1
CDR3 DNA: TGCGCCAGCAGCTTGGGCGCGGGATTGAACACTGAAGCTTTCTTT
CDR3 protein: CASSLGAGLNTEAFF

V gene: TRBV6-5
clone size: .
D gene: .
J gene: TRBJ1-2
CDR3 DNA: TGTGCCAGCGCCAGACAGGTCTTTTCCGACTACACCTTC
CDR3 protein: CASARQVFSDYTF

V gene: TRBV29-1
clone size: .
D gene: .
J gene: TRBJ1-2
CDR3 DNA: TGCAGCGTTGATGTTAACAGAGGCTACACCTTC
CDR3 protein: CSVDVNRGYTF

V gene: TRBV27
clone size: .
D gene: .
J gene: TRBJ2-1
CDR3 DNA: TGTGCCAGCAGTCTATACAATGAGCAGTTCTTC
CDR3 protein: CASSLYNEQFF

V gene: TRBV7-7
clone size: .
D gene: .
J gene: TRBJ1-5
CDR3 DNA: TGTGCCAGCAGCCCGTGTCGGCCCGCCCTAGGTCAGCCCCAGCATTTT
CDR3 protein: CASSPCRPALGQPQHF

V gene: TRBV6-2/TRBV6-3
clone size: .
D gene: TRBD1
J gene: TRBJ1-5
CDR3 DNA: TGTGCCAGCAGCCCGCGGACAGGGGCAAAGTTCCCCCAGCATTTT
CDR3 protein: CASSPRTGAKFPQHF

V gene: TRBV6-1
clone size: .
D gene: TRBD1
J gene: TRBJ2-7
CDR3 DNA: TGTGCCAGCAGTGACGGACAGGGCCTGTACGAGCAGTACTTC
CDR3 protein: CASSDGQGLYEQYF

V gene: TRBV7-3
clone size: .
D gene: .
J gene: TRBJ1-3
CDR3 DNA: TGTGCCAGCAGCATATCCGGGACTGAAGTTGGAAACACCATATATTTT
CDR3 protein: CASSISGTEVGNTIYF

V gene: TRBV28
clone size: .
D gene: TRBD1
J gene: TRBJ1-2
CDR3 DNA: TGTGCCAGCAGTTATCAGGGGGCAAACTATGGCTACACCTTC
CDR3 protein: CASSYQGANYGYTF

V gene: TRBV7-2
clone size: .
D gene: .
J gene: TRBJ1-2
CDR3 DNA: TGTGCCAGCAGCCTGCCCGGGGTAGACTATGGCTACACCTTC
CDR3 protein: CASSLPGVDYGYTF

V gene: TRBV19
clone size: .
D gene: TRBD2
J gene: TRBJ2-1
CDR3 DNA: TGTGCCAGTAGTACACTTAGCGGGAGGAGTGAGCAGTTCTTC
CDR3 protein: CASSTLSGRSEQFF

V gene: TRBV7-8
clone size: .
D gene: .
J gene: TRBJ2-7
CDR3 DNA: TGTGCCAGCAGCTTAGCGCAGGGCGGCTCCTACGAGCAGTACTTC
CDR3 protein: CASSLAQGGSYEQYF

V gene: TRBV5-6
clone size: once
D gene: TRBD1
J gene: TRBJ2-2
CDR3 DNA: TGTGCCAGCAGCTTTCGGACAGGGAGCCGCGGGGAGCTGTTTTTT
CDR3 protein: CASSFRTGSRGELFF

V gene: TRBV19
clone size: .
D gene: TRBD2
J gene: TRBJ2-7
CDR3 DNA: TGTGCCAGTAGTATAGATCTCGGCGGGAGGGCCGAGGAGCAGTACTTC
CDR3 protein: CASSIDLGGRAEEQYF

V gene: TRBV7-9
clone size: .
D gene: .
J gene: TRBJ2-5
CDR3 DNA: TGTGCCAGCAGCCCTCTAGCGATAAAGACCCAGTACTTC
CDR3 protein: CASSPLAIKTQYF

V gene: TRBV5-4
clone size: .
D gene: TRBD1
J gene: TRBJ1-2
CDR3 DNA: TGTGCCAGCAGCTTGGGGACAGGGAGCTATGGCTACACCTTC
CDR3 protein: CASSLGTGSYGYTF

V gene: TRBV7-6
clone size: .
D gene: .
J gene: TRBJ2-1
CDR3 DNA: TGTGCCAGCAGCTTTGTTAGCGGAATACCCAATGAGCAGTTCTTC
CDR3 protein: CASSFVSGIPNEQFF

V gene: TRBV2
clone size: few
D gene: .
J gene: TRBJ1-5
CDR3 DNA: TGTGCCAGCAGTGAAATTTTGGAGCAGCCCCAGCATTTT
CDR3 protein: CASSEILEQPQHF

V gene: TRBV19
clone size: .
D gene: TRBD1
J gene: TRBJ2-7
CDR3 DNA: TGTGCCAGTAGTATTCGGCCCCCGGGACAGGGCGGCGAGCAGTACTTC
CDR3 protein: CASSIRPPGQGGEQYF

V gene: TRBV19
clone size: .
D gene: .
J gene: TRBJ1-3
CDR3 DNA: TGTGCCAGTAGTCGAGGGACTTTCCCGTCTGGAAACACCATATATTTT
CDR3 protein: CASSRGTFPSGNTIYF

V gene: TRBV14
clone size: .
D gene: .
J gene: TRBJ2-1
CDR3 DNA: TGTGCCAGCAGCCAAGGGGGGCGGAATCTAGGCAATGAGCAGTTCTTC
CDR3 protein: CASSQGGRNLGNEQFF

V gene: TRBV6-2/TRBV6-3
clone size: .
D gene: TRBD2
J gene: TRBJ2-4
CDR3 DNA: TGTGCCAGCAGTTACCGGGGACTAGCGAACATTCAGTACTTC
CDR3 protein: CASSYRGLANIQYF

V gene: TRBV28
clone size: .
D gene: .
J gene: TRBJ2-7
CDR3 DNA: TGTGCCAGCTTCTCCCAGGGCTCCTACGAGCAGTACTTC
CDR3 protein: CASFSQGSYEQYF

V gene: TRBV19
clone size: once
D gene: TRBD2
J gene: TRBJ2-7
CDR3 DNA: TGTGCCAGTAGTAACCCGGGACTAGCGGCATACGAGCAGTACTTC
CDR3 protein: CASSNPGLAAYEQYF

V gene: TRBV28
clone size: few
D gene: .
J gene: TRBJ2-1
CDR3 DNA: TGTGCCAGCAGCAAATCCTACAATGAGCAGTTCTTC
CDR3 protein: CASSKSYNEQFF

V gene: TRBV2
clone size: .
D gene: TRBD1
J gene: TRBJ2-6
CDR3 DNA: TGTGCCAGCAGACGGGACAGGGTTTCCGGGGCCAACGTCCTGACTTTC
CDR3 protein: CASRRDRVSGANVLTF

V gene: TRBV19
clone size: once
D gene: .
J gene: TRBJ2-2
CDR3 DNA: TGTGCCACTACGGTCGGCGGGGAGCTGTTTTTT
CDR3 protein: CATTVGGELFF

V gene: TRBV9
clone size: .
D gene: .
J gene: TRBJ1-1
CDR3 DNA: TGTGCCAGCAGCGTGACAGACGGGAACACTGAAGCTTTCTTT
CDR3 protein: CASSVTDGNTEAFF

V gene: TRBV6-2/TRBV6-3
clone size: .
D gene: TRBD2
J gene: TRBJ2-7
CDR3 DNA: TGTGCCAGCAGTTACTCAGCGGGGTTCGACGAGCAGTACTTC
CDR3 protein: CASSYSAGFDEQYF

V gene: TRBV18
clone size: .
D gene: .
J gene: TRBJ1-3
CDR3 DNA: TGTGCCAGCTCACCGACAGACTCTGGAAACACCATATATTTT
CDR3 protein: CASSPTDSGNTIYF

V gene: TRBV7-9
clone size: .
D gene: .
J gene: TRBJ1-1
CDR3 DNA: TGTGCCACCGATCGGTACACTGAAGCTTTCTTT
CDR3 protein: CATDRYTEAFF

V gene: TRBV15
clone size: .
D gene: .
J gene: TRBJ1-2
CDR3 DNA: TGTGCCACCAGCAGAGATCAGGGCCCCTATGGCTACACCTTC
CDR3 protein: CATSRDQGPYGYTF

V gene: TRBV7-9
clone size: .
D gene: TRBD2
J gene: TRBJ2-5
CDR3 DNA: TGTGCCAGCAGCATTAGCGGGAGGGCCCTCTTCCAAGAGACCCAGTACTTC
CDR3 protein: CASSISGRALFQETQYF

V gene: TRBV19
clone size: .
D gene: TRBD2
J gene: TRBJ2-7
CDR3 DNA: TGTGCCAGTAGTATAAGTGGGACTACTTATTACGAGCAGTACTTC
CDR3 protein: CASSISGTTYYEQYF

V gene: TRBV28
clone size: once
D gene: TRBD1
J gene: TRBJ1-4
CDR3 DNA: TGTGCCAGCAGTTCCAGCCTCAGGGGGCGGGATGAAAAACTGTTTTTT
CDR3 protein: CASSSSLRGRDEKLFF

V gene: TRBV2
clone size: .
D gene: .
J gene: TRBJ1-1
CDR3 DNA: TGTGCCAGCACCGAAGACAGACCTAGACCTGAAGCTTTCTTT
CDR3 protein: CASTEDRPRPEAFF

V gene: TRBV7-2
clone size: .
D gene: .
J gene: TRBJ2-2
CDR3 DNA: TGTGCCAGCAGCTCCCTCCAGGACTACACCGGGGAGCTGTTTTTT
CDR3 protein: CASSSLQDYTGELFF

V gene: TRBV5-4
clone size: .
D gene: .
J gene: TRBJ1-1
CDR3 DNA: TGTGCCAGCAGCCTAGGGGGGGGGATGAACACTGAAGCTTTCTTT
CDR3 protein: CASSLGGGMNTEAFF

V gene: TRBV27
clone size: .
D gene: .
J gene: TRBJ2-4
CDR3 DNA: TGTGCCAGCAGGGCGATTTCGGGCAAAAACATTCAGTACTTC
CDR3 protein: CASRAISGKNIQYF

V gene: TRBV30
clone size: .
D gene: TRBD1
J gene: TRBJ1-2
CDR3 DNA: TGTGCCTGGAATAGGGACAGCAACTATGGCTACACCTTC
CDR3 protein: CAWNRDSNYGYTF

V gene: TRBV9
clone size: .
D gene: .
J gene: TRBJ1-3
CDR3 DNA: TGTGCCAGCAGCGTCAAATCGACAGCCTTGGCAGGAAACACCATATATTTT
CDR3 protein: CASSVKSTALAGNTIYF

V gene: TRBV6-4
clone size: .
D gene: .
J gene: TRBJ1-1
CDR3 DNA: TGTGCCAGCAGTCAGCAGGGGAACACTGAAGCTTTCTTT
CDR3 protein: CASSQQGNTEAFF

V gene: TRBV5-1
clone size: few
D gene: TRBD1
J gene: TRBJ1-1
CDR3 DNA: TGCGCCAGCAGCTCGGAAATGACAGGGACAGCTCGCAGGAACACTGAAGCTTTCTTT
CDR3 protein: CASSSEMTGTARRNTEAFF

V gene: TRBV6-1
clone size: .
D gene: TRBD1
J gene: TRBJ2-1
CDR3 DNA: TGTGCCAGCAGTGAAGGCGTATTAAACAGGGGGAGCTCCTACAATGAGCAGTTCTTC
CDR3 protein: CASSEGVLNRGSSYNEQFF

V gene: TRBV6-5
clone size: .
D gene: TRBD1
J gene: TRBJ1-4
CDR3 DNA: TGTGCCAGCAGACCACCGGGACAGGGTGGTGAAAAACTGTTTTTT
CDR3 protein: CASRPPGQGGEKLFF

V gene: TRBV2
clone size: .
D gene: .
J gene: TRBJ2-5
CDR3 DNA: TGTGCCAGCAGTGCGCTGGGGCAGGGGAGGACCCAGTACTTC
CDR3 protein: CASSALGQGRTQYF

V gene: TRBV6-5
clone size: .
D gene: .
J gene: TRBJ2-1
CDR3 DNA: TGTGCCAGCAGTACCACAGGGAGCTCCTACAATGAGCAGTTCTTC
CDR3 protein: CASSTTGSSYNEQFF

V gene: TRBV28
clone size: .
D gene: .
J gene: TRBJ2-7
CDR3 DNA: TGTGCCAGCACCCTCCCGGGACAACTCTACGAGCAGTACTTC
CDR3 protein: CASTLPGQLYEQYF

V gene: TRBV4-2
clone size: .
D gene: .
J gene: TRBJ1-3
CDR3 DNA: TGTGCCAGCAGCCCGGAGACAGGATTTGGAAACACCATATATTTT
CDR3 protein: CASSPETGFGNTIYF